A selection of T cell receptor beta chains follows, all from one sample in a study of cytotoxic CD8 clonotypes in ibrutinib-treated CLL. The assay was immunoSEQ multiplex PCR, and TCRdb's table has in-frame clones only and misses some. The sample has a few hundred thousand clones, roughly 85% seen once. The sample consisted of PBMCs, taken before ibrutinib treatment. All receptors derive from a human donor with chronic lymphocytic leukemia. Each CDR3 is given with its conserved first and last residue. A D gene is named only where the DNA matches it firmly. Clone size is shown for a subset of rows, as once, few, many or a class of expanded clone.

NA NA TRBJ2-7 TRBV11-2 TGTGCCAGCAGCTTAGGCGGGGGCCTTTCCTACGAGCAGTACTTC CASSLGGGLSYEQYF
NA NA TRBJ2-2 TRBV19 TGTGCCAGTAGTTTGTTCGAGGACTCCACCGGGGAGCTGTTTTTT CASSLFEDSTGELFF
many NA TRBJ2-5 TRBV15 TGTGCCACCAGCAGAGGGGCCGTGGAGACCCAGTACTTC CATSRGAVETQYF
NA TRBD2 TRBJ2-7 TRBV7-2 TGTGCCAGCAGCTTGGACTCGGCGGGAGGTCAGGTGCAGTACTTC CASSLDSAGGQVQYF
NA TRBD1 TRBJ1-1 TRBV7-9 TGTGCCAGCAGTCTCGGGACAGACACTGAAGCTTTCTTT CASSLGTDTEAFF
NA TRBD1 TRBJ2-1 TRBV29-1 TGCAGCGTTGAAGAGGGGACAGCACACAATGAGCAGTTCTTC CSVEEGTAHNEQFF
NA TRBD2 TRBJ2-4 TRBV7-9 TGTGCCAGCAGCCAGACTAGCGGGATTGAAAACATTCAGTACTTC CASSQTSGIENIQYF
NA NA TRBJ2-1 TRBV7-8 TGTGCCAGCAGCTTAGGGGTACGGGAGCAGTTCTTC CASSLGVREQFF
NA NA TRBJ1-4 TRBV7-2 TGTGCCAGCAGCTTCGATCCCGGGACTCCGGAAAAACTGTTTTTT CASSFDPGTPEKLFF
NA TRBD2 TRBJ2-1 TRBV28 TGTGCCAGCGGCCTCAGCGGGAGGGTCTACAATGAGCAGTTCTTC CASGLSGRVYNEQFF
NA NA TRBJ2-1 TRBV30 TGTGCCTGGAGTGTTTCTAAAAGCGGAAACTCCTACAATGAGCAGTTCTTC CAWSVSKSGNSYNEQFF
once TRBD1 TRBJ1-2 TRBV9 TGTGCCAGCACGGCGGGGGACAGGGCCTATGGCTACACCTTC CASTAGDRAYGYTF
once NA TRBJ1-2 TRBV11-2 TGTGCCAGCAGCCCCGACAGCGACTATGGCTACACCTTC CASSPDSDYGYTF
NA TRBD1 TRBJ2-1 TRBV18 TGTGCCAGCTCACGAACCGGGACAGGGGACTCCTACAATGAGCAGTTCTTC CASSRTGTGDSYNEQFF
NA NA TRBJ2-5 TRBV30 TGTGCCTGGAGTGTACCCGTGACGGGTCTGCCATGGAAGACCCAGTACTTC CAWSVPVTGLPWKTQYF